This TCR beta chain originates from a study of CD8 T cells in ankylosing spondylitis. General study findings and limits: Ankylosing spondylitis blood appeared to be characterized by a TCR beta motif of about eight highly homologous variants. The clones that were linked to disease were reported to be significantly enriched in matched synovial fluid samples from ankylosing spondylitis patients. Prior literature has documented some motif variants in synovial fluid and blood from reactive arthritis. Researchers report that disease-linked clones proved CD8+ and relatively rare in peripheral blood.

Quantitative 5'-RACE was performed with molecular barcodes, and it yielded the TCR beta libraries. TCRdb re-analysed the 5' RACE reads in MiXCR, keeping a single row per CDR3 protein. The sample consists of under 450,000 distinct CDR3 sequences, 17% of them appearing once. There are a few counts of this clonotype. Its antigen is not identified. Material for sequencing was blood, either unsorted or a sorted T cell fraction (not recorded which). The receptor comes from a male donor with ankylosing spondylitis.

The CDR3 spells CSALGRGKLFF. For the CDR3, the DNA is TGCAGTGCTTTAGGTCGGGGAAAACTGTTTTTT. The chain joins TRBV20-1 to TRBJ1-4; no definite D call. Germline V gives CDR1 DFQATT, CDR2 SNEGSKA (reference sequence). Between the trimmed V and J ends, which lost 5 bases and 10 bases, there was a span of 11 bases. This CDR3 contains 11 residues.